One and the same sample provided the 14 T cell receptor beta chains below, sequenced in a study of T cell responses to AZD1222 COVID-19 vaccine (dated by TCRdb to the early 2020s). The library was obtained by the immunoSEQ multiplex PCR assay. Here the immuneACCESS table is served through TCRdb, limited to in-frame sequences with V and J called. Missing clones are a known gap in these copies; in checked studies unresolved V genes cover under half, and the rest lacks a known reason. A total of more than 85,000 clones appear in this sample, 85% to 95% of them only once. The ten largest clones capture approximately 8% of the sample. The label giving this sample's time point can be read as: baseline before first vaccination. This material consisted of peripheral blood, taken on day 0 of AZD1222 vaccination. Receptors were obtained from an adult in good health.

V is TRBV10-1 and J is TRBJ1-2, with TRBD1 identical over 7 bases. Germline V lookup: CDR1 WNHNN, CDR2 SYGVQD (reference sequence). The CDR3 contains 13 residues. The trim removed 4 bases at V and 6 bases at J, leaving 5 bases unmatched. CDR3 loop: CASSGTGADGYTF. The CDR3 nucleotides are TGCGCCAGCAGTGGGACAGGCGCTGATGGCTACACCTTC.

V and J are TRBV28 and TRBJ2-1; 7 positions agree with TRBD1. The germline CDR1 and CDR2 sequences are MDHEN and SYDVKM. V was pared by 3 bases and J by 7 bases, with 6 bases of the junction left unmatched. The CDR3 contains 14 residues. The CDR3, as DNA: TGTGCCAGCAGTTTTAGGACAGGTATGAATGAGCAGTTCTTC. As protein: CASSFRTGMNEQFF.

The chain joins TRBV20-1 to TRBJ2-7; D is perhaps TRBD1 or TRBD2 (5 bases each). Germline loops: CDR1 DFQATT, CDR2 SNEGSKA (reference sequence). The CDR3 totals 11 residues. V was cut by 7 bases and J by 9 bases, with 16 bases left in between. The CDR3 DNA follows: TGCAGTGGAGGGGATAGACGAATGCAGTACTTC. Translated: CSGGDRRMQYF.

The chain combines TRBV29-1 with TRBJ1-4; a possible D gene is TRBD1 (6 bases). The germline CDR1 and CDR2 sequences are SQVTM and ANQGSEA. The CDR3 extends over 12 amino acids. Trimming took 5 bases from V and 7 from J, leaving 11 bases between them. The CDR3 sequence: CSVRGASEKLFF. DNA for the CDR3: TGCAGCGTTCGGGGGGCAAGTGAAAAACTGTTTTTT.

The chain has TRBV30 and TRBJ1-2, with D possibly being TRBD1 (5 bases). Germline CDR1 GTSNPN, CDR2 SVGIG (reference sequence). The CDR3 is 10 amino acids. The DNA of the CDR3 is TGTGTTTCTCGGGAGGGGAGCTACACCTTC. Amino acids: CVSREGSYTF.

This clone was seen a single time. V usage is TRBV6-5 and J usage is TRBJ1-2; no clear D. Trimming took 4 bases from V and 6 from J, leaving 12 bases between them. The V gene's germline CDR1 is MNHEY and CDR2 SVGAGI. The CDR3 spans 13 residues. CDR3 nucleotide sequence: TGTGCCAGCAGTTTGGACGGATGGAATGGCTACACCTTC. This gives the protein CASSLDGWNGYTF.

The chain has TRBV7-3 and TRBJ1-6; tentatively, D is TRBD1 (5 bases). V was pared by 0 bases and J by 10 bases, with 13 bases between. This CDR3 region has 15 residues. Germline CDR1 and CDR2: SGHTA and FQGTGA. This CDR3 reads CASSLTEAGLSPLHF. CDR3 in DNA: TGTGCCAGCAGCTTAACGGAGGCAGGGCTCTCACCCCTCCACTTT.

This chain connects TRBV27 to TRBJ1-6, with 8 bases that match TRBD1. The CDR3 sequence is 15 residues long. Germline V CDR1 and CDR2: MNHEY, SMNVEV (reference sequence). V trimming: 8 bases; J trimming: 9 bases; junction bases outside the gene matches: 12. The CDR3: CASSSGGAGVSPLHF. The CDR3, as DNA: TGTGCCAGCTCCTCAGGGGGCGCGGGGGTTTCACCCCTCCACTTT.

This chain joins TRBV23-1 and TRBJ1-2, with 9 positions matching TRBD1. TRBV23-1 is recorded as an ORF, its role being uncertain. The CDR3 loop spans 19 amino acids. Trimming took 8 bases from V and 6 from J; bases not matched to a gene: 25. The CDR3 DNA sequence: TGCGCCAGCCCCGCCTCGGTCAGGGGGACGACAGGGGGATCGGATGGCTACACCTTC. It is translated as CASPASVRGTTGGSDGYTF.

The genes are TRBV15 and TRBJ2-2; D is unresolved. The ends were cut back, 4 bases at V and 6 bases at J, with 3 bases in the middle. Germline CDR1 is LNHNV and CDR2 is YYDKDF (reference sequence). The CDR3 is 11 residues long. The CDR3 is CATSTSGELFF. CDR3 sequence (DNA): TGTGCCACCAGCACCTCCGGGGAGCTGTTTTTT.

V and J are TRBV6-5 and TRBJ1-5; D call uncertain. The CDR3 consists of 13 residues. The V and J ends lost 7 bases and 4 bases respectively, with 11 bases between them. Germline V lookup: CDR1 MNHEY, CDR2 SVGAGI. CDR3: CASTTRINQPQHF. CDR3 DNA sequence: TGTGCCAGCACCACGAGGATAAATCAGCCCCAGCATTTT.

The V and J genes are TRBV3-1 (or the pseudogene TRBV3-2) and TRBJ1-5, with TRBD1 matching 8 bases. Germline CDR1 LGHDT, CDR2 YNNKEL (reference sequence). CDR3 length: 15 residues. The junction had 8 bases not matched to a gene; V was cut back by 4 bases and J by 6 bases. The CDR3 reads CASSPSPGGVQPQHF. CDR3 nucleotides: TGTGCCAGCAGCCCGTCCCCAGGGGGCGTTCAGCCCCAGCATTTT.

The chain uses TRBV18 and TRBJ1-5; no definite D call. Germline V CDR1 and CDR2: KGHSH, LQKENI. The CDR3 contains 14 residues. V lost 4 bases, J lost 0 bases, and 7 bases lay in between. The chain's CDR3 is CASSQGYSNQPQHF. The CDR3, as DNA: TGTGCCAGCTCACAGGGATATAGCAATCAGCCCCAGCATTTT. Complete variable domain (other parts from reference TRBV18 and TRBJ1-5): NAGVMQNPRHLVRRRGQEARLRCSPMKGHSHVYWYRQLPEEGLKFMVYLQKENIIDESGMPKERFSAEFPKEGPSILRIQQVVRGDSAAYFCASSQGYSNQPQHFGDGTRLSIL.

This clone was observed a single time. This chain links TRBV5-6 with TRBJ1-1, with D unresolved. CDR1 is SGHDT, CDR2 YYEEEE, per germline. The CDR3 runs 12 residues. V dropped 8 bases and J dropped 3 bases, with 11 bases sitting between them. CDR3 residues: CASSGGDTEAFF. CDR3 nucleotides: TGTGCCAGTAGCGGCGGGGACACTGAAGCTTTCTTT. Supplemented by reference TRBV5-6 and TRBJ1-1, the full variable domain reads DAGVTQSPTHLIKTRGQQVTLRCSPKSGHDTVSWYQQALGQGPQFIFQYYEEEERQRGNFPDRFSGHQFPNYSSELNVNALLLGDSALYLCASSGGDTEAFFGQGTRLTVV.